This TCR beta chain is drawn from a study of shared clonotypes between healthy human individuals (dated by TCRdb to the early 2020s). A note on the overall study: The cohort comprised a couple of women and a few men aged 18 to 49 years. To increase sequencing depth and limit assay-specific biases, different laboratories used diverse techniques to prepare libraries and sequence TCR repertoires. Leukapheresis yielded between about 0.85 and 10 billion PBMCs per donor. Blood TCR repertoires of about five healthy adults were deeply sequenced to estimate repertoire size and the extent of clonotype sharing between individuals. For each donor, CD4 naive and CD4 memory were each given three plates, CD8 naive was given two plates, and CD8 memory was given one plate.

As to this clone: Its antigen is unknown. Nothing much larger sits one base from this clone, and base qualities are not available.

CD8 naive samples consisted of CD45RO-negative cells that were positively selected for CCR7, yielding a CD45RA+CCR7+ population without TemRA cells. Healthy HIV-negative adults with no recently reported acute infections or vaccinations were included as donors. All donors were Caucasian adults living in Nashville, Tennessee, USA. Blood was collected by leukapheresis, and PBMCs were isolated by Ficoll-Histopaque density gradient centrifugation and then cryopreserved in liquid nitrogen vapor phase. Analytical flow cytometry was used to check the purity and quantity of every magnetically sorted T cell population. Genomic DNA was isolated from each sorted fraction and quantified by UV absorbance on a Nanodrop 2000c. TCR CDR3 regions were amplified from genomic DNA by multiplex PCR using the deep immunoSEQ assay. For each cell subset, the extracted genomic DNA was distributed evenly across all wells of several immunoSEQ 96-well plates, and each plate served as one replicate. For sorted subsets, each replicate PCR was loaded with roughly 0.2 ug genomic DNA, equivalent to approximately 33,000 T cell genomes. Purified libraries were measured with a Qubit 3.0 fluorometer, size-checked on a Bioanalyzer 2100, and measured again with the KAPA Library Quantification kit. A separate single-read 150-cycle Illumina NextSeq 550 flow cell was used to sequence each immunoSEQ 96-well plate. As for the authors' bioinformatics: Because only junctional sequences without quality scores were contained in the immunoSEQ output, filtering matching that applied to full-length reads could not be performed. Sequences were annotated with PyIR, a Python wrapper for IgBLAST v1.9, and V/J genes and CDR3 were assigned using IMGT germline references. Reads were filtered out if the reads had weak V/J assignments (E-value above 1e-6), no CDR3, stop codons, out-of-frame junctions, or ambiguous translated residues. A V3J clonotype was defined by an identical inferred V gene, J gene, and CDR3 amino acid sequence. Percentage overlap between repertoires was computed as shared unique clonotypes divided by the size of the smaller repertoire. Repertoire richness was assessed with RTK rarefaction, the Chao1 estimator, and Recon v2.1 estimates of unobserved clonotypes. OLGA was used to compute generation probabilities for all TCRbeta clonotypes that the gDNA method yielded from several donors. Here the immuneACCESS table is served through TCRdb, limited to in-frame sequences with V and J called. Missing clones are a known gap in these copies; in checked studies unresolved V genes cover under half, and the rest lacks a known reason. Clone size and V and J calls were adopted from that table, with D and trimming inferred from the DNA. Here the sample has around 1,900,000 clones; 85% to 95% occur a single time. The ten largest account for around 1.7% of the sample.

There are 17 amino acids in the CDR3, from cysteine to phenylalanine inclusive. Kept here is only the CDR3 DNA, which spans 51 bases and is read in frame from base 1. V has 1 base trimmed and J has 3 bases trimmed; junction bases matching no gene number 13. CDR1 is given as SGDLS and CDR2 as YYNGEE, both from the germline V gene. Results the study describes overall, beyond this receptor: Larger estimated clonotype richness was generally found for naive subsets than for memory subsets. Incomplete sequencing was indicated by rarefaction of sorted-subset datasets, despite the large sequencing depth. Higher generation probabilities were observed for clonotypes shared by all four sorted-subset donors than for non-shared clonotypes. Around 5.4% of naive CD4, around 3.5% of naive CD8, roughly 2.5% of memory CD4, and roughly 0.4% of memory CD8 clonotypes were shared across a few donors. The genetic and exposure-history diversity represented was limited by the small number of donors. Pairwise subsampling led to the expectation that sequencing depth would affect the degree of clonotype sharing among donors. Only blood was sampled, and tissue TCR repertoires likely differ from those in blood.

The specimen sequenced was naive CD8+ T cells from PBMCs. The cell subset or site label corresponds to: CD45RA+CCR7+. The chain employs TRBV9 and TRBJ2-7; TRBD2 fits 7 bases in the junction. This TCR was sampled from a man aged 18-30 years in good health. Some clones in this sample may be carry-over from other donors' samples. The CDR3 corresponds to CASSVNPSETSNYEQYF. The nucleotide sequence reads TGTGCCAGCAGCGTAAATCCGAGCGAGACTAGCAACTACGAGCAGTACTTC.